One sample yielded the 30 T cell receptor beta chains listed below, sequenced in a study of shared clonotypes between healthy human individuals. Assay: immunoSEQ multiplex PCR; the TCRdb copy retains only in-frame clones and omits some. The repertoire holds about 980,000 clones, with around 80% as singletons. Sequencing used memory CD4+ T cells sorted from blood. The subset was: CD45RA-negative fraction. These receptors all come from a man aged 18 to 29 in good health.

This chain uses TRBV6-5 with TRBJ1-2; TRBD1 matches 7 bases. Germline V lookup: CDR1 MNHEY, CDR2 SVGAGI. The CDR3 contains 13 residues. V lost 10 bases, J lost 5 bases, and 10 bases stayed unmatched. CDR3 residues: CAIHRGPDYGYTF. CDR3 coding DNA: TGTGCCATCCACAGGGGCCCGGATTATGGCTACACCTTC.

The chain links TRBV5-1 to TRBJ2-2, with a tentative D call TRBD1 (5 bases). Per the germline V gene, CDR1 is SGHRS and CDR2 is YFSETQ. The CDR3 totals 14 residues. The V and J ends lost 4 bases and 1 base respectively, with 8 bases between them. CDR3 DNA sequence: TGCGCCAGCAGCCAAGGACAGAACACCGGGGAGCTGTTTTTT. It encodes CASSQGQNTGELFF. Full variable domain (outside the CDR3, taken from reference TRBV5-1 and TRBJ2-2): KAGVTQTPRYLIKTRGQQVTLSCSPISGHRSVSWYQQTPGQGLQFLFEYFSETQRNKGNFPGRFSGRQFSNSRSEMNVSTLELGDSALYLCASSQGQNTGELFFGEGSRLTVL.

A single count supports this clone. The J gene is TRBJ1-2, the V gene TRBV6-1; D is uncertain. Trimming removed 3 bases from V and 5 bases from J, with 16 bases in between. The CDR3 contains 15 residues. Germline-derived CDR1 and CDR2 are MNHNS and SASEGT. CDR3 protein: CASSDPGRDGYGYTF. For the CDR3, the DNA is TGTGCCAGCAGTGATCCGGGGAGGGATGGGTATGGCTACACCTTC.

This chain joins TRBV6-1 and TRBJ1-3, with D tentatively TRBD1 (5 bases). The CDR3 consists of 14 residues. Germline V CDR1 and CDR2: MNHNS, SASEGT. Trimming stripped 7 bases from V and 2 bases from J, with 12 bases between. Written as DNA, the CDR3 is TGTGCCAGCAACGGAGGGGTTGCTGGAAACACCATATATTTT. It is translated as CASNGGVAGNTIYF.

The chain carries TRBV5-1 and TRBJ2-1, with D possibly matching TRBD2 (5 bases). Germline V CDR1 and CDR2: SGHRS, YFSETQ. V gave up 0 bases and J gave up 8 bases, with 6 bases separating them. The CDR3 extends over 12 amino acids. CDR3 DNA sequence: TGCGCCAGCAGCTTGGGAGCGGATGAGCAGTTCTTC. This translates into CASSLGADEQFF.

The chain joins TRBV11-3 to TRBJ1-1, with 9 bases lining up with TRBD1. V trimming: 6 bases; J trimming: 2 bases; junction bases outside the gene matches: 4. CDR1 is SGHNT, CDR2 YENEEA, per germline. This CDR3 has 14 amino acids. CDR3 residues: CASSQQGANTEAFF. DNA of the CDR3: TGTGCCAGCAGTCAACAGGGGGCAAACACTGAAGCTTTCTTT.

V gene TRBV30 combines with J gene TRBJ2-6; D is possibly TRBD1 (5 bases). Germline V gives CDR1 GTSNPN, CDR2 SVGIG (reference sequence). The CDR3 consists of 13 residues. V lost 8 bases, J lost 2 bases, and 10 bases lay in between. The CDR3 here is CAGRGAGANVLTF. DNA for the CDR3: TGTGCCGGAAGGGGTGCTGGGGCCAACGTCCTGACTTTC.

The chain carries TRBV7-2 and TRBJ2-7, with 7 bases matching TRBD1. Germline V gene lookup returns CDR1 SGHTA and CDR2 FQGNSA. CDR3 length equals 15 residues. V trimming: 1 base; J trimming: 2 bases; junction bases outside the gene matches: 5. The CDR3 sequence: CASSLGQGNTYEQYF. The CDR3 DNA reads as TGTGCCAGCAGCTTAGGACAGGGTAACACCTACGAGCAGTACTTC.

The chain is built from TRBV19 and TRBJ2-3, with D possibly TRBD2 on 7 matching bases. There are 17 residues in the CDR3. V was cut by 5 bases and J by 4 bases, with 22 bases left in between. CDR1 is LNHDA and CDR2 is SQIVND in the germline V gene (reference sequence). The CDR3 DNA follows: TGTGCCAGTAGTCCCAAGCGGGACACGATATCGGCAGATACGCAGTATTTT. It specifies CASSPKRDTISADTQYF.

This chain links TRBV4-1 with TRBJ1-5; TRBD1 matches 10 bases. V shed 3 bases and J 4 bases; nucleotides not matched to a gene: 6. The CDR3 has 16 amino acids. Germline CDR1 MGHRA, CDR2 YSYEKL. CDR3 amino acids: CASSQGGTGANQPQHF. The CDR3 region has the DNA TGCGCCAGCAGCCAGGGGGGGACAGGGGCAAATCAGCCCCAGCATTTT.

With regard to this clone: At the DNA level, this CDR3 is encoded by other sequences in the same sample as well. The rearrangement uses TRBV7-2 and TRBJ2-7, with TRBD2 identical over 15 bases. This CDR3 contains 16 residues. V lost 5 bases to trimming and J lost 0 bases; unmatched junction nucleotides: 2. Germline CDR1 is SGHTA and CDR2 is FQGNSA. The CDR3 nucleotides are TGTGCCAGCAGCCCGGGACTAGCGGGAGGCTCCTACGAGCAGTACTTC. Its translation is CASSPGLAGGSYEQYF.

This chain uses TRBV12-5 with TRBJ2-7; unclear D gene. The CDR3 length is 13 residues. Germline V gene sequence: CDR1 LGHNT, CDR2 FRNRAP. V lost 6 bases, J lost 2 bases, and 11 bases lay in between. The CDR3 DNA reads as TGTGCTAGTGGCCAGACGCGTACCTACGAGCAGTACTTC. Amino acid sequence: CASGQTRTYEQYF.

This rearrangement joins TRBV2 to TRBJ2-5; no reliable D call. The V and J ends lost 2 bases and 2 bases respectively, with 12 bases between them. The CDR3 is 15 amino acids. Germline-derived CDR1 and CDR2 are SNHLY and FYNNEI. The DNA for the CDR3 is TGTGCCAGCAGTGAATTCGGTTTATCTCAAGAGACCCAGTACTTC. The encoded protein is CASSEFGLSQETQYF.

The chain uses TRBV6-5 and TRBJ1-1, with TRBD1 as a possible D gene (6 bases). The ends were cut back, 4 bases at V and 5 bases at J, with 11 bases in the middle. CDR3 length: 13 amino acids. Germline CDR1 MNHEY, CDR2 SVGAGI. The CDR3 here is CASSLGGRTEAFF. CDR3 in DNA: TGTGCCAGCAGTTTAGGGGGAAGAACTGAAGCTTTCTTT.

The count of this clone is one. The CDR3 loop reads CASSLRTSGSSLYEQYF. In nucleotides, the CDR3 is TGCGCCAGCAGCTTGAGGACTAGCGGGAGTTCCCTCTACGAGCAGTACTTC. The gene calls are TRBV5-1 and TRBJ2-7, with 13 bases matching TRBD2. Looked up from germline, CDR1 is SGHRS and CDR2 is YFSETQ. The CDR3 covers 17 residues. The J segment lost 3 bases and the V segment lost 1 base, leaving 7 bases of the junction unmatched. Based on the CDR3 plus reference TRBV5-1 and TRBJ2-7, the full variable domain is KAGVTQTPRYLIKTRGQQVTLSCSPISGHRSVSWYQQTPGQGLQFLFEYFSETQRNKGNFPGRFSGRQFSNSRSEMNVSTLELGDSALYLCASSLRTSGSSLYEQYFGPGTRLTVT.

This chain connects TRBV7-2 to TRBJ2-6, with D hard to call. The V end was cut by 2 bases, the J end by 0 bases, with 5 bases between. The CDR3 contains 15 residues. CDR1 SGHTA and CDR2 FQGNSA come from the germline V gene. The CDR3 loop reads CASSLPLSGANVLTF. CDR3 DNA sequence: TGTGCCAGCAGCTTACCCCTCTCTGGGGCCAACGTCCTGACTTTC. The variable domain in full, completed from reference TRBV7-2 and TRBJ2-6, reads GAGVSQSPSNKVTEKGKDVELRCDPISGHTALYWYRQSLGQGLEFLIYFQGNSAPDKSGLPSDRFSAERTGGSVSTLTIQRTQQEDSAVYLCASSLPLSGANVLTFGAGSRLTVL.

The chain recombines TRBV5-1 with TRBJ1-1, with D tentatively TRBD1 (5 bases). Germline assignment: CDR1 SGHRS and CDR2 YFSETQ. The CDR3 is made up of 13 amino acids. V lost 6 bases and J lost 0, with 9 bases in between. CDR3 in DNA: TGCGCCAGCACCAAACAGGTGAACACTGAAGCTTTCTTT. This translates into CASTKQVNTEAFF.

V and J are TRBV11-3 and TRBJ2-7; 7 nucleotides align to TRBD1. V gave up 6 bases and J gave up 0 bases; unmatched junction bases: 5. The CDR3 runs 14 residues. Germline V gene data show CDR1 as SGHNT and CDR2 as YENEEA. CDR3 protein: CASRHRGVSYEQYF. The CDR3 nucleotides read TGTGCCAGCAGACACAGGGGTGTCTCCTACGAGCAGTACTTC.

In its sample, this clone was seen a few times. The chain joins TRBV5-1 to TRBJ2-3; 8 nucleotides align to TRBD2. CDR1 is SGHRS and CDR2 is YFSETQ in the germline V gene. The trim removed 1 base at V and 2 bases at J, leaving 6 bases unmatched. The CDR3 extends over 16 amino acids. The DNA of the CDR3 is TGCGCCAGCAGCTTGTTAGTAGCGGGAAACACAGATACGCAGTATTTT. This sequence encodes CASSLLVAGNTDTQYF.

This chain links TRBV6-1 with TRBJ1-2; no definite D call. Germline CDR1 reads MNHNS; CDR2 reads SASEGT. Between the trimmed V and J ends, which lost 6 bases and 4 bases, there was a span of 15 bases. The CDR3 sequence is 14 residues long. The CDR3 spells CASSAGKATYGYTF. The CDR3 DNA reads as TGTGCCAGCAGCGCCGGTAAGGCAACCTATGGCTACACCTTC.

To note about this clone: Other DNA sequences within the sample encode an identical CDR3. V usage is TRBV2 and J usage is TRBJ2-2; TRBD2 aligns across 9 bases. V trimming: 6 bases; J trimming: 2 bases; junction bases outside the gene matches: 4. Per germline, CDR1 SNHLY and CDR2 FYNNEI. The CDR3 is 15 amino acids. CDR3 sequence: CASSPTSGNTGELFF. The DNA for the CDR3 is TGTGCCAGCAGCCCGACTAGCGGAAACACCGGGGAGCTGTTTTTT. Full variable domain (remainder filled in from reference TRBV2 and TRBJ2-2): EPEVTQTPSHQVTQMGQEVILRCVPISNHLYFYWYRQILGQKVEFLVSFYNNEISEKSEIFDDQFSVERPDGSNFTLKIRSTKLEDSAMYFCASSPTSGNTGELFFGEGSRLTVL.

The V gene is TRBV27, the J gene TRBJ2-3; 13 bases map to TRBD2. Germline assignment: CDR1 MNHEY and CDR2 SMNVEV (reference sequence). This CDR3 is built from 18 residues. The ends lost 3 bases at V and 6 bases at J; junction bases unmatched: 12. The CDR3 spells CASSFWGLAGSQGDTQYF. DNA of the CDR3: TGTGCCAGCAGTTTCTGGGGACTAGCGGGAAGCCAAGGGGATACGCAGTATTTT.

This clone has just one count. The chain uses TRBV30 and TRBJ1-4, with TRBD1 identical over 8 bases. The ends lost 2 bases at V and 1 base at J; junction bases unmatched: 3. The CDR3 extends over 15 amino acids. The germline CDR1 and CDR2 sequences are GTSNPN and SVGIG (reference sequence). Here the CDR3 DNA reads TGTGCCTGGAGTAGAGACAGGGGAACTAATGAAAAACTGTTTTTT. Translating gives CAWSRDRGTNEKLFF.

The J gene is TRBJ2-7, the V gene TRBV6-6; D is unclear. Germline CDR1 reads MNHNY; CDR2 reads SVGAGI (reference sequence). The CDR3 extends over 13 amino acids. V gave up 8 bases and J gave up 2 bases, with 13 bases separating them. The CDR3 DNA follows: TGTGCCAGCGAGGCACGAAACGCCTACGAGCAGTACTTC. Protein: CASEARNAYEQYF.

The CDR3 DNA follows: TGTGCCAGCATATCAGGCTCGAGCTCCTATAATTCACCCCTCCACTTT. Its protein product is CASISGSSSYNSPLHF. The rearrangement uses TRBV6-6 and TRBJ1-6; no definite D call. The CDR3 covers 16 residues. Germline-derived CDR1 and CDR2 are MNHNY and SVGAGI (reference sequence). Trimming shortened V by 7 bases and J by 0 bases, and 13 bases separated the two germline ends.

The V call is TRBV19, the J call TRBJ1-5; D is perhaps TRBD1 (5 bases). Trimming cost V 5 bases and J 2 bases, with 19 bases left between them. CDR1 and CDR2 (germline): LNHDA, SQIVND (reference sequence). This CDR3 contains 17 residues. The CDR3 is CASSGERGAPGNQPQHF. The DNA of the CDR3 is TGTGCCAGTAGTGGGGAGCGCGGGGCCCCGGGCAATCAGCCCCAGCATTTT.

The chain joins TRBV10-3 to TRBJ1-6; 7 positions agree with TRBD1. The CDR3 covers 14 residues. V lost 10 bases to trimming and J lost 7 bases; unmatched junction nucleotides: 10. The germline gives CDR1 ENHRY, CDR2 SYGVKD. CDR3 amino acids: CATAADRNNSPLHF. CDR3 in DNA: TGTGCCACCGCAGCGGACAGGAACAATTCACCCCTCCACTTT.

About this clone itself: One base separates it from a far larger clone, so it is likely a read error. V usage is TRBV5-6 and J usage is TRBJ2-2; either TRBD1 or TRBD2 may fit D (5 bases each). The CDR3 loop spans 11 amino acids. Germline values: CDR1 SGHDT, CDR2 YYEEEE. For the CDR3, the DNA is TGTGCCAACAGTCAGTTGGGGGTGCTGTTTTTT. Translated: CANSQLGVLFF.

This chain links TRBV6-1 with TRBJ2-7, with TRBD2 identical over 10 bases. Germline V gene data show CDR1 as MNHNS and CDR2 as SASEGT. The CDR3 runs to 13 residues. Trimming took 10 bases from V and 5 from J; bases not matched to a gene: 8. CDR3 coding DNA: TGTGCCACCGAGCGGGAGGGCCGAAACGAGCAGTACTTC. Translated, it gives CATEREGRNEQYF.

The chain joins TRBV19 to TRBJ1-1, with a tentative D call TRBD1 (6 bases). The CDR3 runs to 14 residues. Germline-derived CDR1 and CDR2 are LNHDA and SQIVND (reference sequence). The V gene lost 8 bases and the J gene lost 3 bases, with 16 bases spanning the gap. The CDR3 spells CASHPLQGHTEAFF. CDR3 nucleotides: TGTGCCAGTCACCCCCTTCAGGGGCACACTGAAGCTTTCTTT.